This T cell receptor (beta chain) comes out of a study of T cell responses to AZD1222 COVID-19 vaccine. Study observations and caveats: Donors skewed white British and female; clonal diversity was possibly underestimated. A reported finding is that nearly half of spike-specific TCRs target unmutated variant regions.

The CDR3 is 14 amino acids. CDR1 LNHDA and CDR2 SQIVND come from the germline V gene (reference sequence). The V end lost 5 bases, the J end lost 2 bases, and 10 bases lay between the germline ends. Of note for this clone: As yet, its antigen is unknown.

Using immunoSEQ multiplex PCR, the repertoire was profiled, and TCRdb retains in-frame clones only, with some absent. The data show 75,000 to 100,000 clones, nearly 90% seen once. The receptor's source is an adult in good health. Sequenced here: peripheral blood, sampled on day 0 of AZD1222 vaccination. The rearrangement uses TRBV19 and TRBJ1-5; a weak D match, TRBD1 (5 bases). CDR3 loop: CASSLLGGNQPQHF. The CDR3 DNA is TGTGCCAGTAGTCTCCTGGGGGGCAATCAGCCCCAGCATTTT.